This note documents a single T cell receptor (beta chain) sequence. Its antigen is still unknown. Though probably carrying unrecorded immune exposures, donors were nominally healthy at sampling. The data originate from a study of cytomegalovirus exposure and HLA in healthy donors. Overall study findings and caveats: Accurate HLA-A and HLA-B prediction from TCR beta sequences was reported for most subjects. Some segments of the V type, notably TRBV6-2 and TRBV6-3, were excluded as indistinguishable. Among TCR beta chains of equal frequency, HLA-associated ones were more clonally expanded in a later analysis.

The CDR3 length is 17 residues. Germline V lookup: CDR1 SGHNT, CDR2 YYREEE (reference sequence). Trimming took off 4 bases at V and 0 bases at J, with 19 bases between the two ends. Amplification used 60 Vbeta primers and 13 Jbeta primers. The method was immunoSEQ multiplex PCR; TCRdb's version includes in-frame clones alone and lacks a portion of them. The profile shows approximately 170,000 clones, 65% to 85% of them singletons. The rearrangement joins TRBV5-4 to TRBJ2-5; D might be TRBD2 (6 bases). The clonotype originates from a woman in her thirties or forties in good health and CMV-seropositive. The sequencing sample was made of PBMCs. The CDR3 DNA follows: TGTGCCAGCAGCCTCCCAGGCGGGGAAACGTACCAAGAGACCCAGTACTTC. It encodes CASSLPGGETYQETQYF.